This passage covers 7 T cell receptor beta chains from one sample sequenced in a study of cytomegalovirus exposure and HLA in healthy donors. 60 Vbeta and 13 Jbeta primers were used in PCR. TCRdb's table, derived via immunoSEQ multiplex PCR, lists solely in-frame clones and lacks some. The sample has 200,000 or so clones, 70% to 80% seen once; the top ten hold 0.39%. The material sequenced was PBMCs. These receptors originate from a male donor in good health and CMV-seropositive.

This clone was observed once. The chain links TRBV27 to TRBJ1-5, with 7 bases that match TRBD1. The germline CDR1 and CDR2 sequences are MNHEY and SMNVEV (reference sequence). The CDR3 loop spans 15 amino acids. With V trimmed by 6 bases and J by 0 bases, 5 bases remained unmatched. The CDR3 here is CASRSDRNSNQPQHF. CDR3 DNA sequence: TGTGCCAGCAGATCGGACAGGAATAGCAATCAGCCCCAGCATTTT.

V and J are TRBV27 and TRBJ2-1; TRBD2 matches 9 bases. In germline, CDR1 is MNHEY, CDR2 SMNVEV (reference sequence). This CDR3 spans 13 amino acids. The J segment lost 10 bases and the V segment lost 6 bases, leaving 7 bases of the junction unmatched. DNA of the CDR3: TGTGCCAGCAGCCCGGGACTAGCTGACGAGCAGTTCTTC. Translated, it gives CASSPGLADEQFF.

V is TRBV4-2 and J is TRBJ1-1; D is perhaps TRBD1 (6 bases). Deletions cut 3 bases from V and 1 base from J, with 15 bases between. This CDR3 region has 16 residues. CDR1 is LGHNA and CDR2 is YNFKEQ in the germline V gene. Here the CDR3 reads CASSQGRGATNTEAFF. The CDR3 bases are TGTGCCAGCAGCCAGGGGCGGGGGGCGACGAACACTGAAGCTTTCTTT.

The chain employs TRBV7-9 and TRBJ2-1; 14 bases map to TRBD2. The V gene's germline CDR1 is SEHNR and CDR2 FQNEAQ (reference sequence). V shed 5 bases and J 15 bases; nucleotides not matched to a gene: 12. The CDR3 extends over 15 amino acids. CDR3 in DNA: TGTGCCAGCAGCCCCACCGGGACTAGCGGGAGCCTGCTGTTCTTC. It yields the protein CASSPTGTSGSLLFF.

The chain is built from TRBV7-9 and TRBJ1-2; 8 bases map to TRBD1. This CDR3 is 14 amino acids long. Trimming removed 3 bases from V and 8 bases from J; junction bases left unmatched: 8. CDR1 SEHNR and CDR2 FQNEAQ come from the germline V gene (reference sequence). CDR3 amino acids: CASSLGTGRVGYTF. CDR3 DNA: TGTGCCAGCAGCTTGGGGACAGGTCGAGTCGGCTACACCTTC. Full variable domain (rest looked up from reference TRBV7-9 and TRBJ1-2): DTGVSQNPRHKITKRGQNVTFRCDPISEHNRLYWYRQTLGQGPEFLTYFQNEAQLEKSRLLSDRFSAERPKGSFSTLEIQRTEQGDSAMYLCASSLGTGRVGYTFGSGTRLTVV.

This chain uses TRBV6-5 with TRBJ1-5, with D uncertain. The CDR3 runs to 15 residues. CDR1 MNHEY and CDR2 SVGAGI come from the germline V gene. Trimming removed 6 bases from V and 0 bases from J, with 12 bases in between. CDR3 amino acids: CASRSSRISNQPQHF. CDR3 nucleotide sequence: TGTGCCAGCAGGTCGAGCAGGATTAGCAATCAGCCCCAGCATTTT.

The V call is TRBV6-5, the J call TRBJ1-1, with D unclear. The CDR3 has 14 residues. V gave up 0 bases and J gave up 0 bases, with 5 bases separating them. The germline V gene encodes CDR1 MNHEY and CDR2 SVGAGI. CDR3 amino acids: CASSYSQLNTEAFF. The CDR3 nucleotides read TGTGCCAGCAGTTACTCACAGTTGAACACTGAAGCTTTCTTT.